The rows below give T cell receptor beta chains drawn from one sample of a study of cytomegalovirus exposure and HLA in healthy donors. Generated by immunoSEQ multiplex PCR, the TCRdb table keeps only in-frame clones and is missing some. The sample records about 130,000 clones, 75% to 90% being singletons. The sequencing input was PBMCs. The receptor source for this set is a woman in her twenties or thirties in good health and CMV-seropositive. CDR3s include the opening cysteine and the closing phenylalanine or tryptophan. A D gene is named only where the DNA matches it firmly. The size entry is marked missing in some rows and otherwise reads once, few, many or a size class.

12	TRBD2	NA	TRBV15	TRBJ2-3	CATSTGGGTQYF	TGTGCCACCAGCACGGGGGGTGGTACGCAGTATTTT
14	NA	NA	TRBV9	TRBJ2-7	CASSVGGTHYEQYF	TGTGCCAGCAGCGTAGGGGGCACACACTACGAGCAGTACTTC
15	TRBD1	NA	TRBV19	TRBJ1-5	CASSHSGTAHQPQHF	TGTGCCAGTAGCCACTCCGGGACAGCTCATCAGCCCCAGCATTTT
14	TRBD2	few	TRBV7-2	TRBJ2-1	CASRQAGGPNEQFF	TGTGCCAGCCGCCAAGCGGGAGGGCCGAATGAGCAGTTCTTC
15	TRBD1	NA	TRBV2	TRBJ1-1	CASSESLDRGTEAFF	TGTGCCAGCAGTGAGAGCCTAGACAGGGGAACTGAAGCTTTCTTT
12	NA	NA	TRBV19	TRBJ1-1	CASSLPNTEAFF	TGTGCCAGTAGTCTCCCGAACACTGAAGCTTTCTTT
15	NA	NA	TRBV4-2	TRBJ1-5	CASSQDWGGNQPQHF	TGTGCCAGCAGCCAAGATTGGGGCGGCAATCAGCCCCAGCATTTT
17	TRBD1	once	TRBV28	TRBJ2-4	CASTGQGWFQAKNIQYF	TGTGCCAGCACGGGACAGGGGTGGTTTCAAGCCAAAAACATTCAGTACTTC
15	NA	NA	TRBV27	TRBJ1-2	CASSFLGEYGYGYTF	TGTGCCAGCAGTTTTTTAGGGGAATACGGCTATGGCTACACCTTC
17	NA	NA	TRBV12-2	TRBJ2-3	CASRHRRTSGRTDTQYF	TGTGCAAGTCGCCACCGCCGGACTAGCGGGAGAACAGATACGCAGTATTTT
15	NA	NA	TRBV28	TRBJ2-2	CASSLGRGGTGELFF	TGTGCCAGCAGTTTGGGAAGAGGGGGAACCGGGGAGCTGTTTTTT
13	TRBD1	NA	TRBV30	TRBJ1-2	CAWSPTGDYGYTF	TGTGCCTGGAGTCCGACAGGGGACTATGGCTACACCTTC
14	TRBD1	NA	TRBV6-5	TRBJ1-6	CASSPQGINSPLHF	TGTGCCAGCAGTCCACAGGGGATAAATTCACCCCTCCACTTT
17	TRBD2	NA	TRBV5-4	TRBJ2-5	CASSLGVAGPKGETQYF	TGTGCCAGCAGCTTGGGGGTAGCGGGGCCCAAAGGGGAGACCCAGTACTTC
15	NA	NA	TRBV13	TRBJ1-5	CASSRSTQKDQPQHF	TGTGCCAGCAGCCGAAGTACACAGAAAGATCAGCCCCAGCATTTT
17	NA	NA	TRBV27	TRBJ2-4	CASNHHREKGAKNIQYF	TGTGCCAGCAACCATCACAGGGAAAAGGGGGCCAAAAACATTCAGTACTTC
14	NA	NA	TRBV2	TRBJ2-1	CASRALDNYNEQFF	TGTGCCAGCAGGGCCCTCGACAATTACAATGAGCAGTTCTTC
12	TRBD1	NA	TRBV28	TRBJ1-2	CASRTGEGGYTF	TGTGCCAGCAGAACAGGGGAAGGGGGCTACACCTTC
16	TRBD1	NA	TRBV5-1	TRBJ1-4	CASSEGAIDRVEKLFF	TGCGCCAGCAGCGAAGGAGCAATCGACAGGGTTGAAAAACTGTTTTTT
13	NA	NA	TRBV28	TRBJ2-1	CASSLRHNNEQFF	TGTGCCAGCAGTTTACGCCACAACAATGAGCAGTTCTTC
14	NA	NA	TRBV2	TRBJ1-5	CASSEEQPLGPQHF	TGTGCCAGCAGTGAAGAACAGCCCCTCGGGCCCCAGCATTTT
16	TRBD1	NA	TRBV4-2	TRBJ1-5	CASSQGGTGEGQPQHF	TGTGCCAGCAGCCAAGGGGGGACAGGGGAAGGCCAGCCCCAGCATTTT
14	TRBD1	NA	TRBV4-2	TRBJ1-2	CASSHNRGDYGYTF	TGTGCCAGCAGCCATAACAGGGGGGACTATGGCTACACCTTC
14	TRBD1	NA	TRBV18	TRBJ2-3	CASSLDRAGDTQYF	TGTGCCAGCTCACTCGACAGGGCGGGAGATACGCAGTATTTT
18	TRBD2	NA	TRBV4-1	TRBJ2-3	CASSQTWTSGSVTDTQYF	TGCGCCAGCAGCCAGACCTGGACTAGCGGGAGTGTCACAGATACGCAGTATTTT
12	NA	NA	TRBV28	TRBJ1-1	CASSLPGTEAFF	TGTGCCAGCAGTTTACCGGGTACTGAAGCTTTCTTT
15	NA	NA	TRBV27	TRBJ1-2	CASSLKDSSNYGYTF	TGTGCCAGCAGTTTGAAGGACAGTTCTAACTATGGCTACACCTTC
12	NA	NA	TRBV27	TRBJ2-2	CASRQGSGELFF	TGTGCCAGCAGACAGGGATCCGGGGAGCTGTTTTTT
11	NA	few	TRBV10-1	TRBJ1-6	CASSAGCPLHF	TGCGCCAGCAGTGCCGGTTGTCCCCTCCACTTT
17	NA	NA	TRBV10-3	TRBJ1-6	CAISELERDRGNSPLHF	TGTGCCATCAGTGAACTTGAAAGGGATAGGGGAAATTCACCCCTCCACTTT
16	NA	few	TRBV5-6	TRBJ1-6	CASSTSVGGGNSPLHF	TGTGCCAGCAGCACTAGTGTGGGGGGAGGCAATTCACCCCTCCACTTT
14	TRBD1	once	TRBV7-3	TRBJ2-1	CASSSYRGGNEQFF	TGTGCCAGCAGCTCCTACAGGGGTGGGAATGAGCAGTTCTTC
15	NA	once	TRBV5-8	TRBJ2-2	CASSSPGRNTGELFF	TGTGCCAGCAGCTCCCCGGGGAGGAACACCGGGGAGCTGTTTTTT
15	NA	NA	TRBV6-1	TRBJ2-2	CASSGRWTNTGELFF	TGTGCCAGCAGTGGGAGATGGACTAACACCGGGGAGCTGTTTTTT
20	TRBD2	NA	TRBV15	TRBJ2-1	CATSRGQASGRFFSYNEQFF	TGTGCCACCAGCAGAGGTCAGGCTAGCGGACGTTTCTTCTCCTACAATGAGCAGTTCTTC
13	NA	NA	TRBV28	TRBJ1-1	CASSLQVYTEAFF	TGTGCCAGCAGTTTACAGGTGTACACTGAAGCTTTCTTT
13	TRBD2	NA	TRBV30	TRBJ2-3	CAGTGTNTDTQYF	TGTGCCGGAACCGGGACTAACACAGATACGCAGTATTTT
17	NA	NA	TRBV5-5	TRBJ1-2	CASSPPQWGSSFYGYTF	TGTGCCAGCAGCCCCCCCCAATGGGGCAGTTCCTTCTATGGCTACACCTTC
15	TRBD2	NA	TRBV6-5	TRBJ2-7	CASSPFLAGGFEQYF	TGTGCCAGCAGTCCCTTCCTAGCGGGAGGCTTCGAGCAGTACTTC